The clone carrying this TCR beta chain has only one observation. The antigen is unknown. This specimen comes from a study of tumor-infiltrating lymphocytes in primary liver carcinoma. The overall study: T1-T3 N0M0 was the stage of the tumors, which were roughly 4.2 to 11 cm across. Study findings and constraints: Compared with tumor region pairs, tumor-adjacent and tumor-blood pairs overlapped less. Blood fell significantly below tumors in its top-250-clone fraction (p = 0.039).

Germline CDR1 and CDR2: MDHEN and SYDVKM. The CDR3 is 14 amino acids. Trimming removed 5 bases from V and 5 bases from J, with 13 bases in between. A constant-region primer primed TCR beta cDNA synthesis from roughly 510 ng of total RNA. For TCR beta, libraries were produced by three nested multiplex PCR rounds using slightly modified ARM-PCR. PCR rounds one and two used TRBV1-TRBV30 forward primers with a C-beta reverse primer for around 11 cycles each. TCRdb re-derived calls from the multiplex PCR reads in MiXCR, one entry per CDR3 protein. The sample holds some 180,000 distinct CDR3 sequences, over 50% seen once. Unsorted whole blood yielded blood RNA, and germline DNA was extracted as well. In advance of surgery, about 3.9 milliliters of peripheral blood were collected.

The receptor was isolated from a man in his forties with primary liver carcinoma and hepatitis B virus infection. The genes are TRBV28 and TRBJ2-1; D is ambiguous. The specimen was peripheral blood. This CDR3 reads CASSLPRNDNEQFF. CDR3 in DNA: TGTGCCAGCAGTCTACCACGGAACGACAATGAGCAGTTCTTC.